This T cell receptor (beta chain) comes out of a study of T cell responses to AZD1222 COVID-19 vaccine. About this clone itself: Its target is not known.

The ends were cut back, 2 bases at V and 2 bases at J, with 13 bases in the middle. This CDR3 is built from 16 residues. Germline CDR1 reads MNHEY; CDR2 reads SVGEGT. Points from the study as a whole: Females made up more of the donors, who were largely white British, and clonal diversity may have come out too low.

TCRdb's copy holds only in-frame clones and misses some; the assay was immunoSEQ multiplex PCR. The data contain around 150,000 clones, 92% of them seen just once; the ten biggest clones take up 1.3%. V gene TRBV6-2 or TRBV6-3 combines with J gene TRBJ1-5, with D tentatively TRBD1 (6 bases). This clonotype was sampled from an adult who received the AZD1222 COVID-19 vaccine. This sample comprised peripheral blood, obtained 28 days after the second AZD1222 dose. The CDR3 DNA is TGTGCCAGCAGTTACGTGCCGGGGGCAGGCAATCAGCCCCAGCATTTT. This sequence encodes CASSYVPGAGNQPQHF.